This TCR beta chain was captured by sequencing in a study of blood T cell repertoires in COVID-19. Study-level information: Collection of acute and convalescent COVID-19 samples took place in the United States, Italy and Spain. From T cells, B-cell-depleted T cells, or PBMCs came the material, which was cDNA or gDNA.

Authors' analysis steps: By means of reference gene primer amplification, nucleated cell counts were estimated. Here immunoSEQ multiplex PCR was the method, and the copy in TCRdb shows in-frame clones only, minus some. For V, J and clone size, that table is used; D and trimming come from the DNA. This sample has 200,000 to 300,000 clones, with around 90% found just once. The length of the CDR3 is 13 residues. Germline assignment: CDR1 LGHNA and CDR2 YSLEER. The V and J ends lost 4 bases and 4 bases respectively, with 7 bases between them. The chain uses TRBV4-3 and TRBJ1-4; D is unclear. This clonotype was obtained from a human donor in a cohort sampled during active COVID-19. The material sequenced was peripheral blood. Written as DNA, the CDR3 is TGCGCCAGCAGCCCCCGGTATAATGAAAAACTGTTTTTT. Protein: CASSPRYNEKLFF.